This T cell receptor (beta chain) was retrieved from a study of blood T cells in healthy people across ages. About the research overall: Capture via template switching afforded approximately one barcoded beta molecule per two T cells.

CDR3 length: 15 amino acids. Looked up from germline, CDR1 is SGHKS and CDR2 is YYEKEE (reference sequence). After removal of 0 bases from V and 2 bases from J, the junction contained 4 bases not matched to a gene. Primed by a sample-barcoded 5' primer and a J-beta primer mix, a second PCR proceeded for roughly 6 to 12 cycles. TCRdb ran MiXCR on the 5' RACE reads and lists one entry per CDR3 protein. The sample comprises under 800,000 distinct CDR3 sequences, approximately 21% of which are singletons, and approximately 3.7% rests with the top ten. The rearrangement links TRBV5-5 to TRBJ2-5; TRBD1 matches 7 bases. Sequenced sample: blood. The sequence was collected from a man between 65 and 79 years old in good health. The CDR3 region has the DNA TGTGCCAGCAGCTTGGCCGGGACAGAACAAGAGACCCAGTACTTC. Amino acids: CASSLAGTEQETQYF.